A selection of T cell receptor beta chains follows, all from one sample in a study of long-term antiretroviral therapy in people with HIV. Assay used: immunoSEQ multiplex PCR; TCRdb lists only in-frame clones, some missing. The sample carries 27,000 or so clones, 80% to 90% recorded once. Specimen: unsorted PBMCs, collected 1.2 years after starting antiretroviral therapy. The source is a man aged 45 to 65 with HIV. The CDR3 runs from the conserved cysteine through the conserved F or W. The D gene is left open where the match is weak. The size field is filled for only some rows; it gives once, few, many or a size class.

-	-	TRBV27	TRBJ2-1	CASSLLGNNEQFF	TGTGCCAGCAGTTTACTGGGTAACAATGAGCAGTTCTTC
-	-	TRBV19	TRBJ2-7	CASSIGPGRGYEQYF	TGTGCCAGTAGTATAGGACCAGGGCGCGGCTACGAGCAGTACTTC
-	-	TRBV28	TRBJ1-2	CASSLREGGYTF	TGTGCCAGCAGTTTACGGGAGGGTGGCTACACCTTC
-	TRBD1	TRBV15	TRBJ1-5	CATSRGTGVNQPQHF	TGTGCCACCAGCAGGGGTACAGGGGTCAATCAGCCCCAGCATTTT
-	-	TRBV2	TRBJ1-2	CASTPSVNRQNYGYTF	TGTGCCAGCACCCCATCCGTCAACAGACAAAACTATGGCTACACCTTC
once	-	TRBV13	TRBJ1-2	CASSLESGYGYTF	TGTGCCAGCAGCTTAGAAAGCGGCTATGGCTACACCTTC
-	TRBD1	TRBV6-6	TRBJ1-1	CASTSGPGGEAFF	TGTGCCAGCACCTCCGGACCAGGGGGTGAAGCTTTCTTT
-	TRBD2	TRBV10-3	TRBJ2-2	CAILNGGANTGELFF	TGTGCCATCCTTAACGGGGGGGCGAACACCGGGGAGCTGTTTTTT
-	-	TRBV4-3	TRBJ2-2	CASSQETPRDTGELFF	TGCGCCAGCAGCCAAGAGACACCCCGGGACACCGGGGAGCTGTTTTTT
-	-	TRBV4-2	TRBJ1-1	CASSLSRRVYTEAFF	TGTGCCAGCAGCCTGAGTCGCAGGGTGTACACTGAAGCTTTCTTT
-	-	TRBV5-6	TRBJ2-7	CASSLDPGRTSSYEQYF	TGTGCCAGCAGCTTGGACCCCGGGCGTACCAGCTCCTACGAGCAGTACTTC
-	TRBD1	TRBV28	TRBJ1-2	CASRLSDREGRGYTF	TGTGCCAGCAGGCTATCCGACAGGGAAGGAAGAGGCTACACCTTC
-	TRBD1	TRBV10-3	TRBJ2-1	CAIRDSLDRGSYNEQFF	TGTGCCATCAGAGACTCGTTGGACAGGGGATCCTACAATGAGCAGTTCTTC
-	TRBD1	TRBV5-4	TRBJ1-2	CASSLAGTGGGGNYGYTF	TGTGCCAGCAGCTTGGCCGGGACAGGGGGAGGTGGTAACTATGGCTACACCTTC
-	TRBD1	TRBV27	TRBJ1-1	CASSQDRDLNTEAFF	TGTGCCAGCAGTCAGGACAGGGATTTGAACACTGAAGCTTTCTTT
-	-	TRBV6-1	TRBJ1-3	CASSEGGASSGNTIYF	TGTGCCAGCAGTGAAGGAGGGGCGTCGTCTGGAAACACCATATATTTT
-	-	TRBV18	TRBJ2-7	CASSPPETAKPYEQYF	TGTGCCAGCTCACCACCAGAGACGGCAAAACCCTACGAGCAGTACTTC
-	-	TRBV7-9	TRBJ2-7	CASSPSRTTAYGQYF	TGTGCCAGCAGCCCTTCTAGGACAACCGCCTATGGGCAGTACTTC
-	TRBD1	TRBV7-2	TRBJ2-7	CASSLQGTGQGAYEQYF	TGTGCCAGCAGCCTTCAGGGGACCGGGCAGGGGGCCTACGAGCAGTACTTC
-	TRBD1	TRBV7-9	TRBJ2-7	CASSSLPGQGSSYEQYF	TGTGCCAGCAGCTCCCTCCCAGGACAGGGGTCGTCCTACGAGCAGTACTTC
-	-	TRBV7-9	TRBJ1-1	CASSRQMNTEAFF	TGTGCCAGCAGTCGACAGATGAACACTGAAGCTTTCTTT
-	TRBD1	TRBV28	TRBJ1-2	CASSPGQVPSGYTF	TGTGCCAGCAGTCCTGGACAGGTGCCCTCAGGCTACACCTTC
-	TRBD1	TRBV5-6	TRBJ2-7	CASSPGQGKYEQYF	TGTGCCAGCAGCCCGGGACAGGGGAAATACGAGCAGTACTTC
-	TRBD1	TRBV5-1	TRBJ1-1	CASSRTGGLEAFF	TGCGCCAGCAGCAGGACAGGGGGACTTGAAGCTTTCTTT
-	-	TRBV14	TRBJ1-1	CASSQADRRNTEAFF	TGTGCCAGCAGCCAAGCGGACCGAAGGAACACTGAAGCTTTCTTT
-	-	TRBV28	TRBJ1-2	CASSVDVQRGYTF	TGTGCCAGCAGTGTAGACGTTCAACGGGGCTACACCTTC
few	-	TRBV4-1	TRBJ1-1	CASSQGGGNTEAFF	TGCGCCAGCAGCCAAGGGGGAGGAAACACTGAAGCTTTCTTT
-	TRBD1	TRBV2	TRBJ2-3	CASKKGQGPDTQYF	TGTGCCAGCAAAAAGGGACAGGGCCCAGATACGCAGTATTTT